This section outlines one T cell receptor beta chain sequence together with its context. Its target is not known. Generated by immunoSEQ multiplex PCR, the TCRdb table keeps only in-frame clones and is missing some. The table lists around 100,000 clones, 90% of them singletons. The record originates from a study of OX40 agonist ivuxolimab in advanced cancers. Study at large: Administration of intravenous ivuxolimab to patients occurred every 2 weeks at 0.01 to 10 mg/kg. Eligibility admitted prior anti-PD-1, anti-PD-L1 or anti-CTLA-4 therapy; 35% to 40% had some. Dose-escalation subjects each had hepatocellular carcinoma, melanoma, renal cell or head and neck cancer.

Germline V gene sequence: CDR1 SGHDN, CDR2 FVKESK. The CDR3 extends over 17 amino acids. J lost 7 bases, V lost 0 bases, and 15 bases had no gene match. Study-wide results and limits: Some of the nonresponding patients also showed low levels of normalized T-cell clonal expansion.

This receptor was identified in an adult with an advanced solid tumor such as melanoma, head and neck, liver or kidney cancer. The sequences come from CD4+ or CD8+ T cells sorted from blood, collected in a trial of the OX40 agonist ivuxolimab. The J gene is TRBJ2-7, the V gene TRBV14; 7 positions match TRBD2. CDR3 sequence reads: CASSQDSGGGLLREQYF. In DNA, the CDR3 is TGTGCCAGCAGCCAAGATTCGGGCGGGGGTCTACTTCGGGAGCAGTACTTC.